Ten or more counts support the clone carrying this TCR beta chain. What it binds is not known. The data stem from a study of T-cell reconstitution after alpha-beta-depleted transplantation in children. The CDR3 totals 15 residues. Germline V gene data show CDR1 as LGHNA and CDR2 as YSLEER. V was clipped by 0 bases and J by 8 bases, with 13 bases between them. Overall study results and limits: T-cell counts and diversity at one year post-transplant came mainly from newly produced T cells.

Preparation of the TCRbeta library used unique molecular identifiers. TCRdb used MiXCR to reprocess the PCR reads, holding one entry per CDR3 protein. The sample includes 250,000 to 300,000 distinct CDR3 sequences, roughly 7.8% of them seen just once. Specimen: peripheral blood, collected 360 days after TCRalphabeta/CD19-depleted stem cell transplant. The clonotype originates from a female patient between 2 and 15 years old who had a stem cell transplant for Fanconi anemia, so the T cells may come from the graft donor. J is TRBJ1-4 and V is TRBV4-3; a weak D match, TRBD1 (5 bases). This chain's CDR3 is CASSQDHGWGEKLFF. For the CDR3, the DNA is TGCGCCAGCAGCCAAGATCATGGTTGGGGGGAAAAACTGTTTTTT.